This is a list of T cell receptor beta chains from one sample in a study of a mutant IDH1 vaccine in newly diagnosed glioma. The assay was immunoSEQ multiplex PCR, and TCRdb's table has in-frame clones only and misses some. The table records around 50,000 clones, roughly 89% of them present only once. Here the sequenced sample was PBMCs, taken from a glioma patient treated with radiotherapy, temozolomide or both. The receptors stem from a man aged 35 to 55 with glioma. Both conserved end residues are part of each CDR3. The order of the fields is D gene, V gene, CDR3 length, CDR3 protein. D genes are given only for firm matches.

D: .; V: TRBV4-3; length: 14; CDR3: CASSQAGVQYGYTF
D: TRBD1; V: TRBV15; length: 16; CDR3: CATSRDYLQGQNTIYF
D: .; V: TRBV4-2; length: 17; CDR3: CASSQEGTFGGLYEQYF
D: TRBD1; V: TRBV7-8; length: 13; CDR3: CASSPDRDAEAFF
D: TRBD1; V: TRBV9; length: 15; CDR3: CASSRPGTGGNEQYF
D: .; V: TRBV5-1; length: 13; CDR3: CASGRGSGTEAFF
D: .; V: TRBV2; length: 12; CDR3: CASRLQGDTQYF
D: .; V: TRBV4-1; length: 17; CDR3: CASSQVGYNAGGEKLFF
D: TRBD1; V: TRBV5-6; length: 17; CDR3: CASSSKQGARSNQPQHF
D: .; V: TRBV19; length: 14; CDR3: CASRIRVSNNEQFF
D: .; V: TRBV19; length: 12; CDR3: CASGDRYNEQFF
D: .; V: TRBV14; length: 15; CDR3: CASSRDSPMNTEAFF
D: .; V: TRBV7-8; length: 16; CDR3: CASSLLGQASNYGYTF
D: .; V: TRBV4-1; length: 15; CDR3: CASSQGERGAETQYF
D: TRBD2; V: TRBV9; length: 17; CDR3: CASSVHSGLARPGELFF
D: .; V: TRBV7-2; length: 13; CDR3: CASSSGEGRGYTF
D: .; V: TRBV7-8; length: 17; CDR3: CASSLVVDQSSGNTIYF
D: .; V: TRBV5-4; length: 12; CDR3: CASSGPQETQYF
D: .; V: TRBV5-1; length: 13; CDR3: CASSASGYTEAFF
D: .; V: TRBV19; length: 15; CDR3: CASSMYQDPGDTQYF
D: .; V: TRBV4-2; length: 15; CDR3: CASSQVGLKGRSTYF
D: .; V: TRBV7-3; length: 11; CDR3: CASSLRYEQYF
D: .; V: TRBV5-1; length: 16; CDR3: CASSLTAAANTGELFF
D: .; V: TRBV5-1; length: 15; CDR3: CASSLTGSLNTEAFF
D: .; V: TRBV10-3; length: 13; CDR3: CAIRKTESYEQYF
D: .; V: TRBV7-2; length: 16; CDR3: CASSLGYRGAQFEQYF
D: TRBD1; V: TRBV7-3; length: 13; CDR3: CASSRGQVETQYF
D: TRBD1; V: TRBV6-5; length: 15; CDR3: CASSYSGTGPYGYTF
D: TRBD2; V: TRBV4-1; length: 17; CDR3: CASSQAGGPLNTDTQYF
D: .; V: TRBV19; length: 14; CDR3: CASSQSPSGSTQHF
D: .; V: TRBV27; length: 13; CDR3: CASSWDPRGEQYF
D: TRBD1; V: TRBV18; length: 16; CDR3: CASSPPVTGSQETQYF
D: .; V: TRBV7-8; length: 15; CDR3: CASSLGVRGAPEAFF
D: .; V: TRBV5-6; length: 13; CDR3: CASSLGSQETQYF
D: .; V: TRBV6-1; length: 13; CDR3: CASRETFNTEAFF
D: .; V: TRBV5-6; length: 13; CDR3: CASSASALPEQYF
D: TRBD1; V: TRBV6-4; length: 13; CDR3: CASSGQGMGEQYF
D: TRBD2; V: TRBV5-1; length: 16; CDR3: CASSLVDGGSTDTQYF
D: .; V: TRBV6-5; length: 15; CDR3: CASSYSERSNYGYTF
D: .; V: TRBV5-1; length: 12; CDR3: CASRTGANEQFF
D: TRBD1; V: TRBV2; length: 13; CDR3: CASSGGQAQGYTF
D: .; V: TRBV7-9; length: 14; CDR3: CASSLGANTGELFF
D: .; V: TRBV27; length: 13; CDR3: CASVGQGNPRRYF
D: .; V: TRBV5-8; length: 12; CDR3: CASSFDGYGYTF
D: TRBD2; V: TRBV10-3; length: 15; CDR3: CAISESSGRAETQYF
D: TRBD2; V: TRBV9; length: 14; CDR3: CASSASGGAYEQYF
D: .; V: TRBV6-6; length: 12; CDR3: CASSYEAGRAFF
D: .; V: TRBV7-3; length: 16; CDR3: CASSFSGTPIGATQYF
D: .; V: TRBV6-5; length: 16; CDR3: CASSYSERSMNTEAFF
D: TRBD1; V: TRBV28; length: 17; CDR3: CASRVQGAGWSGNTIYF
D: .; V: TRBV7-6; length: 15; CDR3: CASSSSYLDSYEQYF
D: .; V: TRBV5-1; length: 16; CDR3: CASSLTAGGGQETQYF
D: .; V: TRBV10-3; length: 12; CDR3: CAITDSFYEQYF
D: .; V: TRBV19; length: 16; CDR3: CASSIGSARFQETQYF
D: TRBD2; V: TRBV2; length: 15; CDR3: CASLGLAGGGYEQYF
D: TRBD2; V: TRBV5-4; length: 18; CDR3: CAGSSVASGTVAYNEQFF